This T cell receptor (beta chain) originates from a study of blood T cell repertoires in COVID-19. Study information: Samples came from the United States, Italy and Spain, spanning acute and convalescent COVID-19.

Data came from immunoSEQ multiplex PCR; TCRdb stores just in-frame clones and leaves some out. Of 250,000 to 300,000 clones in the sample, 89% were seen once. Losses at the gene ends were 2 bases for V and 3 bases for J; bases not matched to a gene: 11. Germline V gene sequence: CDR1 MNHEY, CDR2 SMNVEV (reference sequence). The length of the CDR3 is 18 residues. The sample consisted of peripheral blood. The sequence was collected from a middle-aged woman who had recovered from COVID-19. The rearrangement links TRBV27 to TRBJ2-3, with 10 bases identical to TRBD1. The DNA of the CDR3 is TGTGCCAGCAGTTTACTTCCGGGACAGGGGCGTGGAACAGATACGCAGTATTTT. Translating it yields CASSLLPGQGRGTDTQYF.